Listed below are T cell receptor beta chains from one sample, sequenced in a study of shared clonotypes between healthy human individuals. TCRdb keeps only in-frame clones here, not all; method: immunoSEQ multiplex PCR. This table holds 1.5 million to 2.5 million clones, roughly 94% found once. Sample: naive CD8+ T cells sorted from blood. The receptors shown here come from a young man in good health. CDR3s include the opening cysteine and the closing phenylalanine or tryptophan. The D gene is left open where the match is weak. Only part of the rows carry a size: once, few, many, or a class if the clone is expanded.

j_gene: TRBJ1-1; v_gene: TRBV4-2; d_gene: NA; abundance: NA; CDR3aa: CASSQTVAGNEAFF; CDR3nt: TGTGCCAGCAGCCAAACAGTCGCGGGTAATGAAGCTTTCTTT
j_gene: TRBJ2-7; v_gene: TRBV10-3; d_gene: NA; abundance: NA; CDR3aa: CAISESTENEQYF; CDR3nt: TGTGCCATCAGTGAGTCGACGGAGAACGAGCAGTACTTC
j_gene: TRBJ1-2; v_gene: TRBV9; d_gene: NA; abundance: NA; CDR3aa: CASSGPENYGYTF; CDR3nt: TGTGCCAGCAGCGGCCCAGAAAACTATGGCTACACCTTC
j_gene: TRBJ2-7; v_gene: TRBV27; d_gene: NA; abundance: NA; CDR3aa: CASSRAYEQYF; CDR3nt: TGTGCCAGCAGTCGCGCCTACGAGCAGTACTTC
j_gene: TRBJ2-7; v_gene: TRBV27; d_gene: NA; abundance: NA; CDR3aa: CASSPTIGGSYEQYF; CDR3nt: TGTGCCAGCAGTCCCACCATAGGTGGGTCCTACGAGCAGTACTTC
j_gene: TRBJ2-7; v_gene: TRBV6-5; d_gene: NA; abundance: NA; CDR3aa: CASSPTGWGYEQYF; CDR3nt: TGTGCCAGCAGTCCTACAGGGTGGGGTTACGAGCAGTACTTC
j_gene: TRBJ2-1; v_gene: TRBV7-9; d_gene: TRBD2; abundance: NA; CDR3aa: CASSFRGLLYNEQFF; CDR3nt: TGTGCCAGCAGCTTTAGGGGACTACTTTACAATGAGCAGTTCTTC
j_gene: TRBJ2-1; v_gene: TRBV7-6; d_gene: TRBD2; abundance: NA; CDR3aa: CASSPLAGSYNEQFF; CDR3nt: TGTGCCAGCAGCCCGCTAGCGGGGTCCTACAATGAGCAGTTCTTC
j_gene: TRBJ2-7; v_gene: TRBV10-3; d_gene: NA; abundance: NA; CDR3aa: CAISVRSGLYEQYF; CDR3nt: TGTGCCATCAGTGTCCGGTCGGGACTCTACGAGCAGTACTTC
j_gene: TRBJ1-5; v_gene: TRBV6-6; d_gene: TRBD1; abundance: NA; CDR3aa: CASSPGQGGNNQPQHF; CDR3nt: TGTGCCAGCAGTCCCGGACAGGGTGGAAACAATCAGCCCCAGCATTTT
j_gene: TRBJ2-7; v_gene: TRBV7-2; d_gene: NA; abundance: NA; CDR3aa: CASSSVRGYEQYF; CDR3nt: TGTGCCAGCAGCTCCGTTAGAGGCTACGAGCAGTACTTC
j_gene: TRBJ1-2; v_gene: TRBV19; d_gene: NA; abundance: few; CDR3aa: CASRDGYYGYTF; CDR3nt: TGTGCCAGCCGGGACGGCTACTATGGCTACACCTTC
j_gene: TRBJ2-3; v_gene: TRBV4-1; d_gene: TRBD1; abundance: NA; CDR3aa: CASSQGQGGDTQYF; CDR3nt: TGCGCCAGCAGCCAAGGACAGGGGGGAGATACGCAGTATTTT
j_gene: TRBJ2-1; v_gene: TRBV6-1; d_gene: TRBD2; abundance: NA; CDR3aa: CASSEFSGINYNEQFF; CDR3nt: TGTGCCAGCAGTGAGTTTAGCGGGATTAACTACAATGAGCAGTTCTTC
j_gene: TRBJ2-7; v_gene: TRBV4-1; d_gene: TRBD2; abundance: NA; CDR3aa: CASSWTSGLEYEQYF; CDR3nt: TGCGCCAGCAGCTGGACTAGCGGGTTGGAATACGAGCAGTACTTC
j_gene: TRBJ2-7; v_gene: TRBV5-5; d_gene: NA; abundance: NA; CDR3aa: CASSYDRNHYEQYF; CDR3nt: TGTGCCAGCAGCTACGACAGAAACCACTACGAGCAGTACTTC
j_gene: TRBJ1-6; v_gene: TRBV5-1; d_gene: NA; abundance: NA; CDR3aa: CASSLDRSSYNSPLHF; CDR3nt: TGCGCCAGCAGCTTGGATCGTAGCTCCTATAATTCACCCCTCCACTTT
j_gene: TRBJ1-4; v_gene: TRBV11-2; d_gene: NA; abundance: NA; CDR3aa: CASSLGTASTNEKLFF; CDR3nt: TGTGCCAGCAGCTTAGGGACCGCCTCAACTAATGAAAAACTGTTTTTT
j_gene: TRBJ1-6; v_gene: TRBV21-1; d_gene: NA; abundance: NA; CDR3aa: CASSSEIPTGTLNSPLHF; CDR3nt: TGTGCCAGCAGCTCCGAGATCCCCACGGGCACCCTCAATTCACCCCTCCACTTT
j_gene: TRBJ2-7; v_gene: TRBV19; d_gene: NA; abundance: NA; CDR3aa: CASSADYEQYF; CDR3nt: TGTGCCAGTAGCGCTGACTACGAGCAGTACTTC
j_gene: TRBJ2-3; v_gene: TRBV5-6; d_gene: NA; abundance: NA; CDR3aa: CASYLTGSPDTQYF; CDR3nt: TGTGCCAGCTACCTTACAGGGAGCCCAGATACGCAGTATTTT
j_gene: TRBJ1-5; v_gene: TRBV2; d_gene: NA; abundance: NA; CDR3aa: CASRASGEYSNQPQHF; CDR3nt: TGTGCCAGCAGGGCGTCAGGGGAGTATAGCAATCAGCCCCAGCATTTT
j_gene: TRBJ2-1; v_gene: TRBV6-5; d_gene: NA; abundance: NA; CDR3aa: CASSYSRGEQFF; CDR3nt: TGTGCCAGCAGTTACTCGAGGGGCGAGCAGTTCTTC
j_gene: TRBJ2-3; v_gene: TRBV7-8; d_gene: NA; abundance: NA; CDR3aa: CASSHSSAEDTQYF; CDR3nt: TGTGCCAGCAGCCACTCTAGCGCGGAAGATACGCAGTATTTT
j_gene: TRBJ2-7; v_gene: TRBV7-2; d_gene: NA; abundance: NA; CDR3aa: CASSARGYEQYF; CDR3nt: TGTGCCAGCAGCGCGAGGGGCTACGAGCAGTACTTC
j_gene: TRBJ2-1; v_gene: TRBV2; d_gene: NA; abundance: NA; CDR3aa: CASSGWGDRRNEQFF; CDR3nt: TGTGCCAGCAGTGGCTGGGGAGACCGTAGGAATGAGCAGTTCTTC
j_gene: TRBJ2-3; v_gene: TRBV7-6; d_gene: NA; abundance: NA; CDR3aa: CASSLARSPDTQYF; CDR3nt: TGTGCCAGCAGCTTAGCCAGGTCCCCAGATACGCAGTATTTT
j_gene: TRBJ2-5; v_gene: TRBV5-4; d_gene: TRBD1; abundance: NA; CDR3aa: CASSGTGEETQYF; CDR3nt: TGTGCCAGCAGCGGGACAGGGGAGGAGACCCAGTACTTC
j_gene: TRBJ2-2; v_gene: TRBV15; d_gene: NA; abundance: NA; CDR3aa: CATSRDRYANTGELFF; CDR3nt: TGTGCCACCAGCAGAGATCGATATGCGAACACCGGGGAGCTGTTTTTT
j_gene: TRBJ2-1; v_gene: TRBV7-2; d_gene: NA; abundance: once; CDR3aa: CASSRPLVGDEQFF; CDR3nt: TGTGCCAGCAGCCGACCACTAGTAGGTGATGAGCAGTTCTTC
j_gene: TRBJ1-5; v_gene: TRBV6-6; d_gene: NA; abundance: NA; CDR3aa: CASTDILTQPQHF; CDR3nt: TGTGCCAGCACCGATATACTGACTCAGCCCCAGCATTTT
j_gene: TRBJ2-1; v_gene: TRBV2; d_gene: NA; abundance: NA; CDR3aa: CASSDESLNSGYNEQFF; CDR3nt: TGTGCCAGCAGTGATGAGAGCCTCAATTCGGGCTACAATGAGCAGTTCTTC
j_gene: TRBJ2-5; v_gene: TRBV11-2; d_gene: NA; abundance: NA; CDR3aa: CASSSRDGQETQYF; CDR3nt: TGTGCCAGCAGCTCCCGGGACGGTCAAGAGACCCAGTACTTC
j_gene: TRBJ2-5; v_gene: TRBV7-9; d_gene: NA; abundance: NA; CDR3aa: CASSPQGGQETQYF; CDR3nt: TGTGCCAGCAGCCCCCAGGGGGGCCAAGAGACCCAGTACTTC
j_gene: TRBJ2-5; v_gene: TRBV15; d_gene: TRBD2; abundance: NA; CDR3aa: CATSRLRLAGVLKETQYF; CDR3nt: TGTGCCACCAGCAGACTTCGACTAGCGGGGGTCCTCAAAGAGACCCAGTACTTC
j_gene: TRBJ1-1; v_gene: TRBV30; d_gene: TRBD1; abundance: NA; CDR3aa: CAWSGGTGPADTEAFF; CDR3nt: TGTGCCTGGAGTGGGGGGACAGGGCCCGCGGACACTGAAGCTTTCTTT